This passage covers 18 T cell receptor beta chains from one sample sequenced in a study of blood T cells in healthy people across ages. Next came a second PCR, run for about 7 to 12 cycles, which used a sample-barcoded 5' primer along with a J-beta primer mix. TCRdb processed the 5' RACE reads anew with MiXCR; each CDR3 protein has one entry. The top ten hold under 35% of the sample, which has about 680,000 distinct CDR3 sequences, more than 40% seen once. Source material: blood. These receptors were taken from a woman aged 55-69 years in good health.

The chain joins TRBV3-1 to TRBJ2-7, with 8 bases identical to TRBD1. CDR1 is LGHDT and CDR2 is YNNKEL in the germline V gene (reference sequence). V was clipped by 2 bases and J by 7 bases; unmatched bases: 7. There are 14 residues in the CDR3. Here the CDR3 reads CASSQRTGWLEQYF. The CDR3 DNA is TGTGCCAGCAGCCAAAGGACAGGGTGGCTGGAGCAGTACTTC.

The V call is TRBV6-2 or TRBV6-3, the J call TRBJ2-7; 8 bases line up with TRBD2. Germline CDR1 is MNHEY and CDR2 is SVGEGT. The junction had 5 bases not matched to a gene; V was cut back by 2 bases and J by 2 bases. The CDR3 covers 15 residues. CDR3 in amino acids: CASSYAGLGAYEQYF. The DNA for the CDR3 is TGTGCCAGCAGTTACGCGGGACTAGGGGCCTACGAGCAGTACTTC.

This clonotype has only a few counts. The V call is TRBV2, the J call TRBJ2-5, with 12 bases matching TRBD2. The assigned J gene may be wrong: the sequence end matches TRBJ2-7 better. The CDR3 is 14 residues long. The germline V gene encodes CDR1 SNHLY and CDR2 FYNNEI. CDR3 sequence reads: CASSGTSGIYEQYF. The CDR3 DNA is TGTGCCAGCAGTGGGACTAGCGGGATTTACGAGCAGTACTTC.

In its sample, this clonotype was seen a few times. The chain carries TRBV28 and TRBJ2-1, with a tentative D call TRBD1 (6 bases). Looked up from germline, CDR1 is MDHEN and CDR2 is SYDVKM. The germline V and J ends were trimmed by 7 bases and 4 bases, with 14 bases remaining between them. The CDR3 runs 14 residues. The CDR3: CASMGDNFYNEQFF. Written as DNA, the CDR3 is TGTGCCAGCATGGGGGACAATTTTTACAATGAGCAGTTCTTC.

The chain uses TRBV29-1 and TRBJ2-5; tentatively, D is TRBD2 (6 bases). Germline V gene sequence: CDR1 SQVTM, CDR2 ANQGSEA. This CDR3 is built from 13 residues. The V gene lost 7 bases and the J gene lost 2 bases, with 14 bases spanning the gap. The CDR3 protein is CSERRAGQETQYF. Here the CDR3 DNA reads TGCAGCGAAAGGCGGGCGGGACAAGAGACCCAGTACTTC. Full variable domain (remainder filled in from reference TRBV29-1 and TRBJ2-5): SAVISQKPSRDICQRGTSLTIQCQVDSQVTMMFWYRQQPGQSLTLIATANQGSEATYESGFVIDKFPISRPNLTFSTLTVSNMSPEDSSIYLCSERRAGQETQYFGPGTRLLVL.

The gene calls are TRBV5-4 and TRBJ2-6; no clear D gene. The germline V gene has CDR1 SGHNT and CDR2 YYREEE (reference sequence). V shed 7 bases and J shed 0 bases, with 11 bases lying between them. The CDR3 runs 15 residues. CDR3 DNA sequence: TGTGCCAGCTCCCCTGTGACCTCTGGGGCCAACGTCCTGACTTTC. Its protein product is CASSPVTSGANVLTF.

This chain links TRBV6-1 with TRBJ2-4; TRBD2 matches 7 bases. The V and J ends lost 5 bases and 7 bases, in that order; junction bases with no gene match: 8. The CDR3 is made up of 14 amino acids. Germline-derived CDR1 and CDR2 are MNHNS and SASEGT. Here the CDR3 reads CASSPTGGYNIQYF. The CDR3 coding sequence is TGTGCCAGCAGTCCGACCGGGGGGTACAACATTCAGTACTTC.

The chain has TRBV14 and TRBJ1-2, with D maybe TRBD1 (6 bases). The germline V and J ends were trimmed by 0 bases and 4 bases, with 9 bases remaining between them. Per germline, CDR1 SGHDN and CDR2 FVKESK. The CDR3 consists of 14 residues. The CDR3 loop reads CASSQDLTGYGYTF. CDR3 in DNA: TGTGCCAGCAGCCAAGATTTGACAGGCTATGGCTACACCTTC.

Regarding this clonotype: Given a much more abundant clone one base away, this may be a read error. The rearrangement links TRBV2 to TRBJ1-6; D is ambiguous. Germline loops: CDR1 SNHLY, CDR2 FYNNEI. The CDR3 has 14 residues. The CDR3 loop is CASGESRSPSPLHF. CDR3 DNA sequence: TGTGCCAGCGGTGAAAGCAGGTCCCCTTCACCCCTCCACTTT.

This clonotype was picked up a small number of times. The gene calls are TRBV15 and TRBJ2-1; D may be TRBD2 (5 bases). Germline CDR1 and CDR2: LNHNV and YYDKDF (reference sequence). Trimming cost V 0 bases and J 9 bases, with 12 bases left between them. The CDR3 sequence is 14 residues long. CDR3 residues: CATSRDRKEAEQFF. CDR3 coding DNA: TGTGCCACCAGCAGAGATCGAAAGGAGGCTGAGCAGTTCTTC.

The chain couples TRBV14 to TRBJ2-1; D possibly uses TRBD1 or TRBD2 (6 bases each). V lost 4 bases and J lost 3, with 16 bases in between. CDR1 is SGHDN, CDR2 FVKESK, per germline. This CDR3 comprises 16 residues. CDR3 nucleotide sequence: TGTGCCAGCAGCCTCAATCGGGGGCACGTCTACAATGAGCAGTTCTTC. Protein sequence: CASSLNRGHVYNEQFF.

CDR3 sequence (DNA): TGCAGTGCTCTGACACCGAACACCGGGGAGCTGTTTTTT. Translating it yields CSALTPNTGELFF. This chain uses TRBV20-1 with TRBJ2-2; no definite D call. The CDR3 is made up of 13 amino acids. Germline values: CDR1 DFQATT, CDR2 SNEGSKA (reference sequence). Trimming took 5 bases from V and 0 from J, leaving 7 bases between them.

The CDR3 DNA is TGTGCCAGCAGCCTCGGGACAGTCAAGCTTAATTCACCCCTCCACTTT. Encoded protein: CASSLGTVKLNSPLHF. The J gene is TRBJ1-6, the V gene TRBV3-1; 7 nucleotides agree with TRBD1. The CDR3 contains 16 residues. V lost 4 bases to trimming and J lost 6 bases; unmatched junction nucleotides: 9. The V gene's germline CDR1 is LGHDT and CDR2 YNNKEL (reference sequence).

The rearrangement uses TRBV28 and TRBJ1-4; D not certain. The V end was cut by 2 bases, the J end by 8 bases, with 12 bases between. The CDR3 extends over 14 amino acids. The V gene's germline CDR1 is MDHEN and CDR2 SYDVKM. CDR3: CASSLKRLQEKLFF. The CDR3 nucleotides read TGTGCCAGCAGTTTAAAGAGACTCCAGGAAAAACTGTTTTTT.

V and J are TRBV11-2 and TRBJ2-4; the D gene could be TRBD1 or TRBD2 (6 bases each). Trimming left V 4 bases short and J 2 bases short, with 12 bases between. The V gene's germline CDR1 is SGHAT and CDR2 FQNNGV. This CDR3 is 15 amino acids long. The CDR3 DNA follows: TGTGCCAGCAGCTCCCGGGGGCTAACCAAAAACATTCAGTACTTC. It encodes CASSSRGLTKNIQYF.

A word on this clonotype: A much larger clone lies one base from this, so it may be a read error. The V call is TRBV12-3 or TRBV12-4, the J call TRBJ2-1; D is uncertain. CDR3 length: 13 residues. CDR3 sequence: CANSFESHNEQFF. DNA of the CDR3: TGTGCCAACAGTTTTGAGTCCCACAATGAGCAGTTCTTC.

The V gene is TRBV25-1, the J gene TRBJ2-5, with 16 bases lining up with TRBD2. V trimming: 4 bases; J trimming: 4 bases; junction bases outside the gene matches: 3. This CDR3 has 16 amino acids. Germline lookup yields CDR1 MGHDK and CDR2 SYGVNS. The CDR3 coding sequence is TGTGCCAGCAGTGGAGGGACTAGCGGGAGGGGAGAGACCCAGTACTTC. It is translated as CASSGGTSGRGETQYF.

Here the CDR3 DNA reads TGCAGTGCTAGAATAGGGCGGGAGGCTGTACCTCGACAAGAGACCCAGTACTTC. Translated, it gives CSARIGREAVPRQETQYF. This chain connects TRBV20-1 to TRBJ2-5; TRBD2 matches at 8 bases. Germline assignment: CDR1 DFQATT and CDR2 SNEGSKA (reference sequence). With V trimmed by 2 bases and J by 2 bases, 16 bases remained unmatched. CDR3 length: 18 amino acids.